Sequencing of this TCR beta chain was carried out in a study of T cells in Graves' hyperthyroidism and ophthalmopathy. The CDR3 is 15 amino acids. The V and J ends lost 4 bases and 4 bases respectively, with 17 bases between them. Germline values: CDR1 SGHRS, CDR2 YFSETQ. Using RNA transcripts as the source, TCR beta CDR3 regions were amplified. An initial round of RT-PCR targeting the TCR CDR3 relied on the HTBI primer set. MiXCR, run by TCRdb on the multiplex PCR reads, gives a single entry per CDR3 protein. The sample yields 750,000 to 950,000 distinct CDR3 sequences, roughly 40% seen once. This clonotype was counted at least ten times.

The receptor comes from a man aged 18 to 30 with Graves' hyperthyroidism. The genes are TRBV5-1 and TRBJ1-1, with D maybe TRBD1 (5 bases). Sequencing used blood. The DNA for the CDR3 is TGCGCCAGCAGCCTGGCCGGCGGACAAAGCACTGAAGCTTTCTTT. Residues: CASSLAGGQSTEAFF.